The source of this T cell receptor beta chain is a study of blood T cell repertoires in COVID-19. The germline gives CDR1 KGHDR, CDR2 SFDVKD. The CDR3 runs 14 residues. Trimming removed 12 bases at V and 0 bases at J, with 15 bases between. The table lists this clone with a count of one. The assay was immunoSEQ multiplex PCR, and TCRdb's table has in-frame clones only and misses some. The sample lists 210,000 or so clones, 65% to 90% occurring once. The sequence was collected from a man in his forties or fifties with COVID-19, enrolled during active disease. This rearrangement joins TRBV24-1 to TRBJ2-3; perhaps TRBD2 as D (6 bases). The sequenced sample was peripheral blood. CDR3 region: CAAAGPSSTDTQYF. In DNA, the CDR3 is TGTGCCGCGGCGGGGCCTTCTAGCACAGATACGCAGTATTTT.